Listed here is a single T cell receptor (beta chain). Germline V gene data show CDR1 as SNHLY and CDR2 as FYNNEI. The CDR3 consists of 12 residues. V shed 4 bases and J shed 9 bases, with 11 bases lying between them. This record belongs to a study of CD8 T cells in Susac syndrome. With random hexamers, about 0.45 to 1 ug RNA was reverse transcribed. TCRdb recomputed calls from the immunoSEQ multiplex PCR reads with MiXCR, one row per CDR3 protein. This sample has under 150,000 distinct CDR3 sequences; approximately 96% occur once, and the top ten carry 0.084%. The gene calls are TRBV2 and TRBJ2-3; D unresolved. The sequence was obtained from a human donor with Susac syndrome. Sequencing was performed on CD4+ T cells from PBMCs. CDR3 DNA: TGTGCCAGCAGTGCAGGCACCCCGACGCAGTATTTT. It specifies CASSAGTPTQYF.